This T cell receptor beta chain was retrieved from a study of identical twins. Findings and limits, study-wide: Zero-insertion analyses could be partly confounded by invariant MAIT and iNKT cells.

With 8 bases clipped from V and 5 bases from J, the junction kept 7 bases outside the gene matches. The CDR3 is made up of 15 amino acids. Germline V lookup: CDR1 ENHRY, CDR2 SYGVKD. Worth noting for this clonotype: Antigen: not known.

Unique molecular identifiers were present on cDNA, and template switching added a universal primer site. TCRdb reprocessed the 5' RACE reads with MiXCR, giving one entry per CDR3 protein. The sample yields about 890,000 distinct CDR3 sequences, 10% to 15% seen once. These data were also reused for a study on yellow fever vaccine responses in identical twins.

Sequenced material: PBMCs. This chain joins TRBV10-3 and TRBJ2-5, with 14 bases fitting TRBD2. The sequence derives from a woman aged 18-29 years in good health. The CDR3 nucleotides read TGTGCCATCCGGAGGACTAGCGGGAGGATGGAGACCCAGTACTTC. Translating it yields CAIRRTSGRMETQYF.